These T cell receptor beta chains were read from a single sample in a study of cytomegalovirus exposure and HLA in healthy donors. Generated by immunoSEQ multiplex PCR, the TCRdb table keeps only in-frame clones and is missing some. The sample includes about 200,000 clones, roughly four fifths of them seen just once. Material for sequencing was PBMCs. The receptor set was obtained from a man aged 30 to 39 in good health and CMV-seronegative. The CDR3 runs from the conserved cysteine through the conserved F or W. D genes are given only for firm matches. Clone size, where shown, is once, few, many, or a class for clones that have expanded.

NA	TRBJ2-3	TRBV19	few	TGTGCCAGTAGATGGGCGGATACGCAGTATTTT	CASRWADTQYF
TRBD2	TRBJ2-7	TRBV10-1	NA	TGCGCCAGCAGTGAGTCTAGCGGGAGGAGGGGACAGTACTTC	CASSESSGRRGQYF
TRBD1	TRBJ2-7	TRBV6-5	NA	TGTGCCAGCAGCGGACAGGGCCACGAGCAGTACTTC	CASSGQGHEQYF
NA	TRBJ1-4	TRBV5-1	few	TGCGCCAGCAGCTTGGCTGAGACAACGGGGAATGAAAAACTGTTTTTT	CASSLAETTGNEKLFF
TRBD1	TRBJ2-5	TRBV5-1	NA	TGCGCCAGCAGCTTGTTGGGACAGAGGGAGACCCAGTACTTC	CASSLLGQRETQYF
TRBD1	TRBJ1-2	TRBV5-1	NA	TGCGCCAGCAGTGGACAGGGAGGTTATGGCTACACCTTC	CASSGQGGYGYTF
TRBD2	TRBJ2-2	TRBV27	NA	TGTGCCAGCAGTTTATTATTAGCGGGGACCGGGGAGCTGTTTTTT	CASSLLLAGTGELFF
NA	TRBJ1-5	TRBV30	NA	TGTGCCTCCCAAGGGGGGGACAATCAGCCCCAGCATTTT	CASQGGDNQPQHF
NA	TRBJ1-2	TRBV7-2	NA	TGTGCCAGCAGCTTAGATTCAGGGCAGACCTATGGCTACACCTTC	CASSLDSGQTYGYTF
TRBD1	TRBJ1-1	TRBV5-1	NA	TGCGCCAGCAGCTTGCAAACCCGGGACAGGGTAGCTTTCTTT	CASSLQTRDRVAFF
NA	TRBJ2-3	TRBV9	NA	TGTGCCAGCAGCGTAGTAGAAGGGGGCACAGATACGCAGTATTTT	CASSVVEGGTDTQYF
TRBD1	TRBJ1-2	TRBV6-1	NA	TGTGCCAGCAAAAAGCCAGGGGGCTCCTATGGCTACACCTTC	CASKKPGGSYGYTF
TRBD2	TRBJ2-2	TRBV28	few	TGTGCCACCCTACCGGGGACTAGAAACACCGGGGAGCTGTTTTTT	CATLPGTRNTGELFF
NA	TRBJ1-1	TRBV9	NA	TGTGCCAGCAGCCCGGGACGGGGGATCTTGATGAACACTGAAGCTTTCTTT	CASSPGRGILMNTEAFF
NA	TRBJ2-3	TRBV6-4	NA	TGTGCCAGCAGTGACGGGCATCGCACAGATACGCAGTATTTT	CASSDGHRTDTQYF
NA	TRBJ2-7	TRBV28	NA	TGTGCCAGCAGCGCCAGCCTAGCGCAATTCTACGAGCAGTACTTC	CASSASLAQFYEQYF
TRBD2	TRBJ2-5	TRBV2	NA	TGTGCCAGCAGGTCGACTCAGGAAAGGGAGGGAAGCGAGACCCAGTACTTC	CASRSTQEREGSETQYF
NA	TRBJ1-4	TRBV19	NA	TGTGCCAGCCAAGAAGGGAGCGCAGTTGGAAAACTGTTTTTT	CASQEGSAVGKLFF
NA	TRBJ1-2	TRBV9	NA	TGTGCCAGCAGCGTAGGTAGCAGCCTCTATGGCTACACCTTC	CASSVGSSLYGYTF
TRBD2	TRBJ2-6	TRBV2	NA	TGTGCCAGGACTACCGGGACTAGCGGTACCGGGGCCAACGTCCTGACTTTC	CARTTGTSGTGANVLTF
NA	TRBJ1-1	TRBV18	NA	TGTGCCAGCTCACGAATCTTGAAACTAGCTGACACTGAAGCTTTCTTT	CASSRILKLADTEAFF
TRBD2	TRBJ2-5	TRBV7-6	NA	TGTGCCAGCAGCCCTGGGGGGGACGGGACCCAGTACTTC	CASSPGGDGTQYF
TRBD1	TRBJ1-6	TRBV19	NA	TGTGCCAGTAGAAACCGGGACAGGGGGCCTTCACCCCTCCACTTT	CASRNRDRGPSPLHF
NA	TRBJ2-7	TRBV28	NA	TGTGCCAGCATAGGCTCGGGCCGGGGTGGCGAGCAGTACTTC	CASIGSGRGGEQYF
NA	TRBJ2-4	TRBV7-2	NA	TGTGCCAGCAGCTTGGTTGGCGGAGCCAAAAACATTCAGTACTTC	CASSLVGGAKNIQYF
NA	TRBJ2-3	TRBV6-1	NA	TGTGCCAGCAGTGAAGGAGATAGCACAGATACGCAGTATTTT	CASSEGDSTDTQYF
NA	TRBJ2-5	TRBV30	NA	TGTGCCCAGGGATTTTGGGAGACCCAGTACTTC	CAQGFWETQYF
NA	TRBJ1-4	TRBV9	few	TGTGCCAGCAGCGTATCCCCAGGGGCCTCCGAAAAACTGTTTTTT	CASSVSPGASEKLFF
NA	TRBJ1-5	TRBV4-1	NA	TGCGCCAGCAGCCAAGATGGGGCAGCTAATCAGCCCCAGCATTTT	CASSQDGAANQPQHF
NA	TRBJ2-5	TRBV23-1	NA	TGCGCCGGATCCGGACAACCACACTCCTGCCAAGAGACCCAGTACTTC	CAGSGQPHSCQETQYF
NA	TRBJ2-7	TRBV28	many	TGTGCCAGCAGTTTATCCACCTTAACGGGCTTACTAGGGTCCTACGAGCAGTACTTC	CASSLSTLTGLLGSYEQYF
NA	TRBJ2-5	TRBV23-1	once	TGCGCCAGCAGTCAACGGAGACCCCCAAAAGAGACCCAGTACTTC	CASSQRRPPKETQYF
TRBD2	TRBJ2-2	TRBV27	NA	TGTGCCAGCAGTTTCGCAAGCGGGAGCGGCACCGGGGAGCTGTTTTTT	CASSFASGSGTGELFF
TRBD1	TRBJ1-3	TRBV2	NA	TGTGCCAGCACAAGGACAGGGATAAACACCATATATTTT	CASTRTGINTIYF
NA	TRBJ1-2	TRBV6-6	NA	TGTGCCAGCAGTTACGGCAAAACTGGCTACACCTTC	CASSYGKTGYTF
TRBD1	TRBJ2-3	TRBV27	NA	TGTGCCAGCAGTTTCCTACCGACAGGGGTGGGGACAGATACGCAGTATTTT	CASSFLPTGVGTDTQYF
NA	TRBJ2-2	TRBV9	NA	TGTGCCAGCAGCCCGAAGGGGCAGGCCGGGGAGCTGTTTTTT	CASSPKGQAGELFF
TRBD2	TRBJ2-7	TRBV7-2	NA	TGTGCCAGCAGCACAAGAGGGCTAGCGGCAACCTACGAGCAGTACTTC	CASSTRGLAATYEQYF
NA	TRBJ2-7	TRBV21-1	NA	TGTGCCAGCAGCAAAGTACTAAGGACAGGGATTTCTACTACCTACGAGCAGTACTTC	CASSKVLRTGISTTYEQYF
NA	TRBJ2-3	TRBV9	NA	TGTGCCAGCAGCGTTGAGGGGGATAACGCAGATACGCAGTATTTT	CASSVEGDNADTQYF
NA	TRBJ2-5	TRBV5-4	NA	TGTGCCAGCAGCTTGGGGGGTGGGGGGATGGAGACCCAGTACTTC	CASSLGGGGMETQYF
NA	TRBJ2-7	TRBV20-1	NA	TGCAGTGCTAGTTCGCCGGGCGAGCAGTACTTC	CSASSPGEQYF
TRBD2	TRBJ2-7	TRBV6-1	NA	TGTGCCAGCAGCACCGGGACTAGCGAATACTACGAGCAGTACTTC	CASSTGTSEYYEQYF
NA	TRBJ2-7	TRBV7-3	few	TGTGCCAGCAGCTTAACGCCTCTACCTCTGTACGAGCAGTACTTC	CASSLTPLPLYEQYF
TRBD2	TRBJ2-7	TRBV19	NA	TGTGCCAGTAGCTCCTTGGAGCGGGGGATTTACGAGCAGTACTTC	CASSSLERGIYEQYF
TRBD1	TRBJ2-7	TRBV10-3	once	TGTGCCATCATGGGACAGATCGAGCAGTACTTC	CAIMGQIEQYF
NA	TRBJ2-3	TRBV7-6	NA	TGTGCCAGCAGCTTAGCGGGAGGTCCTAGCACAGATACGCAGTATTTT	CASSLAGGPSTDTQYF
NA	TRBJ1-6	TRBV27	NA	TGTGCCAGCAGTTTATCCGCAGGGGTGAATTCACCCCTCCACTTT	CASSLSAGVNSPLHF
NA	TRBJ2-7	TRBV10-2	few	TGCGCCAGCAGGGGTCAGGCCTACGAGCAGTACTTC	CASRGQAYEQYF
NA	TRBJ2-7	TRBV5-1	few	TGCGCCAGCTCTTGGCGGCTGTTCTCCTACGAGCAGTACTTC	CASSWRLFSYEQYF
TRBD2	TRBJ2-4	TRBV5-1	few	TGCGCCAGCAGCGAAGGACTAGCGGGAAAACGCATTCAGTACTTC	CASSEGLAGKRIQYF
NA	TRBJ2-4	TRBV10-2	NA	TGCGCCAGCAGTGTCGGGGTTGGGGCCAAAAACATTCAGTACTTC	CASSVGVGAKNIQYF
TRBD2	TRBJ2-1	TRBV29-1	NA	TGCAGCGTTGAAGATCCTTTTTCAGCGGGGGATAACAATGAGCAGTTCTTC	CSVEDPFSAGDNNEQFF